A single sample gave rise to the 14 T cell receptor beta chains below, sequenced in a study of response to subunit inactivated influenza vaccine (dated 2018 in TCRdb). Preparation of the library involved RT-PCR. For sequencing, an Illumina HiSeq 2500 was employed. TCRdb applied fastp at Q25 and MiXCR to the public reads, then kept only in-frame beta chains. Rows merge per CDR3 protein into single entries with the most common DNA and genes. The sample has about 620,000 distinct CDR3 sequences on record, about 11% of them singletons. Around 10% of the sample comes from the top ten. These same data were also listed under a study on T cells expressing NK-cell markers. That second publication adds: TCR beta cDNA libraries were made by 5'RACE template switching that added a universal primer site and unique molecular identifiers.

Specimen: PBMCs from blood, collected on the day of vaccination. These TCRs come from a man aged 45-65 years who received an inactivated influenza vaccine. Donor details come from another sample of the same person, matched by shared clones.

Only a few counts were recorded for this clonotype. The chain carries TRBV10-3 and TRBJ2-6, with D hard to call. This CDR3 comprises 15 residues. V was pared by 0 bases and J by 2 bases, with 5 bases between. Germline CDR1 is ENHRY and CDR2 is SYGVKD. CDR3 sequence: CAISESLAGANVLTF. The CDR3 DNA reads as TGTGCCATCAGTGAGTCCCTGGCTGGGGCCAACGTCCTGACTTTC.

This clonotype has only a few counts. The chain joins TRBV4-2 to TRBJ1-5; TRBD1 agrees at 9 bases. V was pared by 3 bases and J by 5 bases, with 5 bases of the junction left unmatched. CDR1 and CDR2 (germline): LGHNA, YNFKEQ. This CDR3 region has 15 residues. CDR3: CASSQGDREDQPQHF. DNA for the CDR3: TGTGCCAGCAGCCAGGGGGACAGGGAAGATCAGCCCCAGCATTTT.

This clonotype has a handful of counts. The chain couples TRBV4-3 to TRBJ2-3, with no clear D. CDR3 length: 13 amino acids. With 0 bases removed from V and 5 bases from J, the gap between germline ends came to 6 bases. Germline CDR1 LGHNA, CDR2 YSLEER. The chain's CDR3 is CASSQDRQDTQYF. The CDR3 DNA reads as TGCGCCAGCAGCCAAGATAGGCAAGATACGCAGTATTTT.

Note on this clonotype: Sequence at one end of the junction differs from germline and may be a read error. This rearrangement joins TRBV20-1 to TRBJ1-5; D unclear. Germline CDR1 reads DFQATT; CDR2 reads SNEGSKA (reference sequence). The CDR3 runs 15 residues. As DNA, the CDR3 is TGCAGTGCTAGTGGGCTAGAAACCGTTAATCATCCCCAGCATTTT. It codes for CSASGLETVNHPQHF.

This clonotype has more than one count but fewer than ten. This chain joins TRBV29-1 and TRBJ2-1; 7 positions agree with TRBD1. Trimming cost V 1 base and J 9 bases; bases outside gene matches: 15. This CDR3 is built from 16 residues. Germline assignment: CDR1 SQVTM and CDR2 ANQGSEA. The CDR3 loop is CSVEGLGQGVRGEQFF. The CDR3 region has the DNA TGCAGCGTTGAAGGTTTGGGGCAGGGGGTTCGAGGTGAGCAGTTCTTC.

This clonotype was counted only a few times. The rearrangement uses TRBV24-1 and TRBJ2-6; perhaps TRBD2 as D (5 bases). The V end lost 4 bases, the J end lost 0 bases, and 12 bases lay between the germline ends. Germline values: CDR1 KGHDR, CDR2 SFDVKD. This CDR3 has 17 residues. CDR3 residues: CATSDPGRDSGANVLTF. CDR3 bases: TGTGCCACCAGTGACCCAGGACGGGACTCTGGGGCCAACGTCCTGACTTTC.

The chain uses TRBV5-1 and TRBJ2-7; D uncertain. Trimming stripped 6 bases from V and 0 bases from J, with 10 bases between. CDR1 SGHRS and CDR2 YFSETQ come from the germline V gene. This CDR3 is 13 amino acids long. CDR3 nucleotide sequence: TGCGCCAGCAACCTTGCCCCCTCCTACGAGCAGTACTTC. This encodes CASNLAPSYEQYF.

This clonotype appeared many times. The gene calls are TRBV5-5 and TRBJ2-1; no firm D call. V lost 4 bases and J lost 8, with 16 bases in between. The CDR3 length is 14 residues. Germline CDR1 is SGHKS and CDR2 is YYEKEE (reference sequence). DNA of the CDR3: TGTGCCAGCAGCCTTCTGATTCGAGGAGATGAGCAGTTCTTC. Translating gives CASSLLIRGDEQFF.

This clonotype appeared many times. This chain uses TRBV12-3 or TRBV12-4 with TRBJ2-5, with D perhaps given as TRBD1 or TRBD2 (7 bases each). V was pared by 5 bases and J by 1 base, with 17 bases between. This CDR3 is built from 16 residues. CDR3 loop: CASSAGRGGIQETQYF. The CDR3 nucleotides read TGTGCCAGCAGTGCGGGCAGGGGGGGGATCCAAGAGACCCAGTACTTC.

This clonotype was found a few times. V and J are TRBV5-1 and TRBJ2-7, with TRBD2 as a possible D gene (5 bases). CDR1 is SGHRS and CDR2 is YFSETQ in the germline V gene. Trimming shortened V by 3 bases and J by 3 bases, and 10 bases separated the two germline ends. The length of the CDR3 is 13 residues. This CDR3 is CASSSEAFYEQYF. The CDR3 DNA is TGCGCCAGCAGCTCGGAGGCTTTCTACGAGCAGTACTTC.

This chain connects TRBV5-5 to TRBJ2-5; 8 nucleotides line up with TRBD2. The CDR3 runs to 15 residues. Germline CDR1 SGHKS, CDR2 YYEKEE (reference sequence). V trimming: 3 bases; J trimming: 5 bases; junction bases outside the gene matches: 9. The CDR3 here is CASSSGGETRETQYF. The CDR3 region has the DNA TGTGCCAGCAGCTCCGGGGGGGAAACAAGGGAGACCCAGTACTTC.

V and J are TRBV20-1 and TRBJ2-3; 7 bases align to TRBD2. There are 15 residues in the CDR3. CDR1 and CDR2 (germline): DFQATT, SNEGSKA (reference sequence). V gave up 6 bases and J gave up 3 bases; unmatched junction bases: 12. CDR3 sequence reads: CSAPPSGMVTDTQYF. In DNA form, the CDR3 reads TGCAGTGCCCCACCCAGCGGGATGGTAACAGATACGCAGTATTTT.

The rearrangement uses TRBV3-1 and TRBJ2-3; D gene uncertain. Germline loops: CDR1 LGHDT, CDR2 YNNKEL (reference sequence). V lost 1 base, J lost 2 bases, and 7 bases lay in between. CDR3 length: 14 amino acids. The CDR3 loop reads CASSQGQLTDTQYF. Here the CDR3 DNA reads TGTGCCAGCAGCCAAGGGCAGCTCACAGATACGCAGTATTTT.

CDR3 sequence (DNA): TGTGCCAGCAGCCTGACGATTGGGGGCAATGAGCAGTTCTTC. Protein: CASSLTIGGNEQFF. This chain links TRBV7-9 with TRBJ2-1; D might be TRBD1 or TRBD2, each matching 5 bases. This CDR3 comprises 14 residues. Germline V gene sequence: CDR1 SEHNR, CDR2 FQNEAQ (reference sequence). Trimming shortened V by 5 bases and J by 6 bases, and 14 bases separated the two germline ends.